The clone carrying this T cell receptor beta chain was detected ten times or more. This sample was taken from a study of T cells after yellow fever vaccination. After removal of 10 bases from V and 2 bases from J, the junction contained 20 bases not matched to a gene. CDR3 length equals 18 residues. Germline CDR1 reads MDHEN; CDR2 reads SYDVKM. They built TCR cDNA with 5'RACE template switching, a step that put in a universal primer site and UMIs. TCRdb ran MiXCR on the 5' RACE reads and lists one entry per CDR3 protein. Here the sample spans about 340,000 distinct CDR3 sequences, around 3.9% being singletons.

The sequence came from a man younger than 35 who received the YFV17D yellow fever vaccine. The sequences come from PBMCs, collected 5 days after the yellow fever booster vaccination. The chain recombines TRBV28 with TRBJ2-7; TRBD1 aligns across 10 bases. In DNA, the CDR3 is TGTGCCACTCAGCAGTTTACGTCCGGGACAGGGGACCCCTACGAGCAGTACTTC. Its translation: CATQQFTSGTGDPYEQYF.